Below, 10 T cell receptor beta chains from the same sample are listed, as sequenced in a study of T cell changes during pregnancy in multiple sclerosis. Repertoires were generated with immunoSEQ multiplex PCR, while TCRdb's copy carries only in-frame clones and drops some. The table shows about 110,000 clones, with about 89% occurring only once. Sequencing used peripheral blood, obtained before pregnancy. The receptor source for this set is a female donor with multiple sclerosis, enrolled in a pregnancy study.

This chain uses TRBV10-3 with TRBJ2-1, with D possibly being TRBD2 (6 bases). V dropped 6 bases and J dropped 0 bases, with 12 bases sitting between them. Per the germline V gene, CDR1 is ENHRY and CDR2 is SYGVKD. The CDR3 sequence is 15 residues long. The CDR3 is CAIRADGSSYNEQFF. DNA of the CDR3: TGTGCCATCAGGGCTGACGGGAGCTCCTACAATGAGCAGTTCTTC.

The J gene is TRBJ2-7, the V gene TRBV5-6, with D possibly matching TRBD1 (6 bases). The CDR3 is 12 residues long. V gave up 2 bases and J gave up 7 bases, with 10 bases separating them. The germline gives CDR1 SGHDT, CDR2 YYEEEE. CDR3 sequence reads: CASSLSGDEQYF. Here the CDR3 DNA reads TGTGCCAGCAGCTTATCAGGGGATGAGCAGTACTTC.

V usage is TRBV19 and J usage is TRBJ1-1; maybe TRBD1 (6 bases). Germline V CDR1 and CDR2: LNHDA, SQIVND (reference sequence). The CDR3 extends over 12 amino acids. Deletions cut 7 bases from V and 4 bases from J, with 10 bases between. CDR3 sequence: CASIRGGTEAFF. In DNA form, the CDR3 reads TGTGCCAGTATACGAGGGGGCACTGAAGCTTTCTTT.

The chain has TRBV19 and TRBJ2-1; 8 bases match TRBD1. V trimming: 5 bases; J trimming: 8 bases; junction bases outside the gene matches: 11. From germline, CDR1 is LNHDA and CDR2 SQIVND (reference sequence). This CDR3 is 15 amino acids long. This CDR3 is CASSLGTGRTDEQFF. The CDR3 DNA reads TGTGCCAGTAGTCTTGGGACAGGTAGGACCGATGAGCAGTTCTTC.

The chain carries TRBV27 and TRBJ2-3; TRBD2 might be the D (6 bases). From germline, CDR1 is MNHEY and CDR2 SMNVEV (reference sequence). This CDR3 region has 14 residues. With 4 bases removed from V and 6 bases from J, the gap between germline ends came to 14 bases. CDR3 protein: CASSWRDPEDTQYF. The CDR3 DNA follows: TGTGCCAGCAGTTGGCGGGACCCTGAGGATACGCAGTATTTT.

This clone appeared a single time. The V and J genes are TRBV28 and TRBJ1-5, with D possibly matching TRBD1 (5 bases). Trimming shortened V by 7 bases and J by 3 bases, and 16 bases separated the two germline ends. CDR1 is MDHEN, CDR2 SYDVKM, per germline. The CDR3 is 15 amino acids. The CDR3 sequence is CASTSRDRFNQPQHF. CDR3 bases: TGTGCCAGCACCTCACGAGACAGATTCAATCAGCCCCAGCATTTT.

This chain joins TRBV7-8 and TRBJ1-2; D is perhaps TRBD1 (5 bases). Per the germline V gene, CDR1 is SGHVS and CDR2 is FQNEAQ. V was cut by 4 bases and J by 7 bases, with 13 bases left in between. There are 13 residues in the CDR3. The DNA for the CDR3 is TGTGCCAGCAGCTCCCATACAGGTGGTGGCTACACCTTC. It translates to CASSSHTGGGYTF.

The chain links TRBV7-2 to TRBJ2-2, with 10 bases lining up with TRBD2. CDR3 length equals 15 residues. The junction had 6 bases not matched to a gene; V was cut back by 6 bases and J by 5 bases. Germline V gives CDR1 SGHTA, CDR2 FQGNSA. CDR3 coding DNA: TGTGCCAGCAGACTGGGACTAGCGATTACCGGGGAGCTGTTTTTT. Translation: CASRLGLAITGELFF.

This chain uses TRBV10-1 with TRBJ1-3, with TRBD1 matching over 7 bases. CDR3 length equals 16 residues. Germline V gene sequence: CDR1 WNHNN, CDR2 SYGVQD (reference sequence). Trimming cost V 2 bases and J 0 bases; bases outside gene matches: 4. The CDR3 loop reads CASSEPQGFSGNTIYF. The DNA of the CDR3 is TGCGCCAGCAGTGAGCCACAGGGGTTCTCTGGAAACACCATATATTTT.

The gene calls are TRBV7-9 and TRBJ2-5; no clear D. Germline CDR1 is SEHNR and CDR2 is FQNEAQ (reference sequence). CDR3 length: 14 amino acids. The ends were cut back, 4 bases at V and 0 bases at J, with 9 bases in the middle. The CDR3 here is CASSSRRYQETQYF. Written as DNA, the CDR3 is TGTGCCAGCAGCTCCCGGCGGTACCAAGAGACCCAGTACTTC.